The clone carrying this TCR beta chain has ten or more counts. The antigen is unknown. Read sequence stops 3 residues before the CDR3 end, and the germline J gene provides the missing end. This sample is drawn from a study of T cell clonality in common variable immunodeficiency. Equal genomic DNA amounts from CVID and control samples were sequenced. TCRdb keeps only in-frame clones here, not all; method: immunoSEQ multiplex PCR. This set yields some 53,000 clones and no singletons; the top ten hold 3% to 3.5%. Trimming pared 3 bases from V and 1 base from J, leaving 9 bases between. The CDR3 has 14 residues. The germline CDR1 and CDR2 sequences are ENHRY and SYGVKD. The study, taken as a whole, reports: Authors noted CVID clonality's cause needs subpopulation repertoire sequencing. In common variable immunodeficiency, TCR beta chains reportedly carried fewer deletions and N-nucleotide insertions. Links between repertoire features and CVID complications were heterogeneity-limited.

The material sequenced was peripheral blood mononuclear cells. The chain uses TRBV10-3 and TRBJ2-5; D is uncertain. The clonotype was recovered from a person aged 18 to 70 in good health. Incomplete CDR3 DNA: TGTGCCATCAGTGAAGGGCAGAGCCAAGAGACC. Amino acid sequence: CAISEGQSQET. The whole CDR3 sequence is CAISEGQSQETQYF.